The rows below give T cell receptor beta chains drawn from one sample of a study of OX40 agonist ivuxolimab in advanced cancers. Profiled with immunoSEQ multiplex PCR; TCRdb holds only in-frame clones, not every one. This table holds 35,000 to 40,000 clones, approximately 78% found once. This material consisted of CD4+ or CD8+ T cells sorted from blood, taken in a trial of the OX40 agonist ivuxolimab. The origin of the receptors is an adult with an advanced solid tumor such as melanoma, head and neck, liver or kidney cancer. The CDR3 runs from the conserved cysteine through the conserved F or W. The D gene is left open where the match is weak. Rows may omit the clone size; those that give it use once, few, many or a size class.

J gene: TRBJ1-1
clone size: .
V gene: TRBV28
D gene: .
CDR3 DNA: TGTGCCAGCAGTTTATTGGGCACTGAAGCTTTCTTT
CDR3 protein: CASSLLGTEAFF

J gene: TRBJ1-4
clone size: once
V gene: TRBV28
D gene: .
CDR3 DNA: TGTGCCAGCAGACCTAGGAGTGAAAAACTGTTTTTT
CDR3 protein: CASRPRSEKLFF

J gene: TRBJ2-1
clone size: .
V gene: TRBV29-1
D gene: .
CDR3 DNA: TGCAGCTCCGGAGCGGGTTTCGGAGGGGGTGAGCAGTTCTTC
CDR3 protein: CSSGAGFGGGEQFF

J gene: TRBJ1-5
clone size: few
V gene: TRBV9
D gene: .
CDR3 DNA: TGTGCCAGCAGCGCCGGAACCAGCAATCAGCCCCAGCATTTT
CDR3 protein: CASSAGTSNQPQHF

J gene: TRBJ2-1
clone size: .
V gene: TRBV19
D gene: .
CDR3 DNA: TGTGCCAGTAGTACAGCTACTCTCATCAGGGGCAATGAGCAGTTCTTC
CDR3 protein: CASSTATLIRGNEQFF

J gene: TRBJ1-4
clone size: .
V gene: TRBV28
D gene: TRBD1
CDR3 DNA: TGTGCCATCGTGGGACAGGCGGAAAAACTGTTTTTT
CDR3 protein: CAIVGQAEKLFF

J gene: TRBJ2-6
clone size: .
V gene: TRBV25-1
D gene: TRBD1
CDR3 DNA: TGTGCCAGCAGTGAGGCAGGGACAGGGATAACTGGGGCCAACGTCCTGACTTTC
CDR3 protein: CASSEAGTGITGANVLTF

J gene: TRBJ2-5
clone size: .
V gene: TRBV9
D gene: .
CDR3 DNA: TGTGCCAGCAGCGTAGAACAGGTGATATCGGAGCAGTACTTC
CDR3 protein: CASSVEQVISEQYF

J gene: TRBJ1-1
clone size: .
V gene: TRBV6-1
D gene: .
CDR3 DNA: TGTGCCAGCAAATCACAGGAACGGACTTTAAAAACTTTCTTT
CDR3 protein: CASKSQERTLKTFF

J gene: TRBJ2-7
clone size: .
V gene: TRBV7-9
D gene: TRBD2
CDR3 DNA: TGTGCCAGCAGCCGGACTAGCGGGAACCTATACGAGCAGTACTTC
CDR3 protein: CASSRTSGNLYEQYF

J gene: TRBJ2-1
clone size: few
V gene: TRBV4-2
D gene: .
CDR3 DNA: TGTGCCAGCAGCCAAGGGGCAGGCGGATACAATGAGCAGTTCTTC
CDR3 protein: CASSQGAGGYNEQFF

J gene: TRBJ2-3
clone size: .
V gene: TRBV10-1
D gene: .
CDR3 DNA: TGCGCCAGCAGTGAGGGCAACACAGATACGCAGTATTTT
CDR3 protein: CASSEGNTDTQYF

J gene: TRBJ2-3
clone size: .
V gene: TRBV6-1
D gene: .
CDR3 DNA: TGTGCCAGCAGTTTCCCAGATACGCAGTATTTT
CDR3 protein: CASSFPDTQYF

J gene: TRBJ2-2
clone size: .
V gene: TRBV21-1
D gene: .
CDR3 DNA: TGTGCCAGCAGCAAACTCGACGGGACTCCGAACACCGGGGAGCTGTTTTTT
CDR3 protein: CASSKLDGTPNTGELFF

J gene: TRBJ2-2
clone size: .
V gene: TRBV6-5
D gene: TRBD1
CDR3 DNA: TGTGCCAGCCACAGCGGAGGGACAGGGGCCGGGGAGCTGTTTTTT
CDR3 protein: CASHSGGTGAGELFF

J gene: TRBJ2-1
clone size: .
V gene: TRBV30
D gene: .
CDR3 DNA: TGTGCCTGGAGCCTCCGAGGCGGGCCCTACAATGAGCAGTTCTTC
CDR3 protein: CAWSLRGGPYNEQFF

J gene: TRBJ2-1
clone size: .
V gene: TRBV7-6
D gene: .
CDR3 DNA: TGTGCCAGCAGCTTAGCACTAGCAGTCAATGAGCAGTTCTTC
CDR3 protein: CASSLALAVNEQFF

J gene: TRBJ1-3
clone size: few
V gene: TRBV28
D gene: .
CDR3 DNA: TGTGCCAGCAGAGCAGGGGTCGCTGGAAACACCATATATTTT
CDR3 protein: CASRAGVAGNTIYF

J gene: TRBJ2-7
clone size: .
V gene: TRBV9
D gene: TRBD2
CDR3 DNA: TGTGCCAGCAGCTACGAGGGACTAGCGGGAGGGCCGGTTGAGCAGTACTTC
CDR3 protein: CASSYEGLAGGPVEQYF

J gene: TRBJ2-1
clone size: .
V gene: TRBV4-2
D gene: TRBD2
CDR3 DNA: TGTGCCAGCAGCGGGACTAGCGGGCGCCAACCCCTAACTTATGAGCAGTTCTTC
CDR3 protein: CASSGTSGRQPLTYEQFF

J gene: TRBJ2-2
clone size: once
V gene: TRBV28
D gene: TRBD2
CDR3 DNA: TGTGCCAGCATGGGCGGGGGGGCCCCCCCCGGGGAGCTGTTTTTT
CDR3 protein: CASMGGGAPPGELFF

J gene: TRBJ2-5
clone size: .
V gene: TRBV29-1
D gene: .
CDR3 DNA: TGCAGCGCTGACGGGACGGAGCGACAAGAGACCCAGTACTTC
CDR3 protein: CSADGTERQETQYF

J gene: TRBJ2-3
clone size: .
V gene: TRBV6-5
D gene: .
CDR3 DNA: TGTGCCAGCAGTCCCTTAGCGGACACGCAGTATTTT
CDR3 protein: CASSPLADTQYF

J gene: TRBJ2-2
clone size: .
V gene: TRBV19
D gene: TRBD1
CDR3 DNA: TGTGCCAGTAGCCTCAGCCGGACAGGGGGCATCACCGGGGAGCTGTTTTTT
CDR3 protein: CASSLSRTGGITGELFF

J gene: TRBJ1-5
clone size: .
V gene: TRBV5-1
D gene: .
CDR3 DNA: TGCGCCAGCAGCTTGGGTGGGGTAGGGGCTAGCAATCAGCCCCAGCATTTT
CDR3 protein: CASSLGGVGASNQPQHF

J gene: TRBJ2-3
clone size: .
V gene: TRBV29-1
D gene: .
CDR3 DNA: TGCAGCGCCGAACGGGACATTAGCACAGATACGCAGTATTTT
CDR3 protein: CSAERDISTDTQYF

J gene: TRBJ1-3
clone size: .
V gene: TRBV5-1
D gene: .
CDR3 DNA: TGCGCCAGCAGCTTGGAGGGAGTATATGGAAACACCATATATTTT
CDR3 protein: CASSLEGVYGNTIYF

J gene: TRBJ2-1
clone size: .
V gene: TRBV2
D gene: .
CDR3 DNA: TGTGCCAGCAGTGAAGCGCTTCGAGCTACTGAGTTCTTC
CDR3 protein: CASSEALRATEFF

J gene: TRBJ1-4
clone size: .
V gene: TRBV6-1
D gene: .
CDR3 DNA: TGTGCCAGCTCTCTAACGCAGTCCTATGAAAAACTGTTTTTT
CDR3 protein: CASSLTQSYEKLFF

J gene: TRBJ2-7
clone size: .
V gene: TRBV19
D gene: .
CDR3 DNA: TGTGCCAGTAGTCCAGGGGATCCATCAGCCTACGAGCAGTACTTC
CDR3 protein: CASSPGDPSAYEQYF

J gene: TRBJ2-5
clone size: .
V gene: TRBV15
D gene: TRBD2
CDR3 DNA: TGTGCCACCAGCACCGGACTTAGCGGGATTAAAGAGACCCAGTACTTC
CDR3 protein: CATSTGLSGIKETQYF

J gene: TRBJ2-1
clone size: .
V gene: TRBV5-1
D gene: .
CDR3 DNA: TGCGCCAGCAGCTTGTTTGCCGGGATTTCCTACAATGAGCAGTTCTTC
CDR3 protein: CASSLFAGISYNEQFF

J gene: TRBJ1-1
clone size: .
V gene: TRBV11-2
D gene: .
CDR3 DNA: TGTGCCAGCAGCTCTGCTGACGGCATTCAGAACACTGAAGCTTTCTTT
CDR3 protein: CASSSADGIQNTEAFF

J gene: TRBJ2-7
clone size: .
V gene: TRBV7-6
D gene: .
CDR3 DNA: TGTGCCAGCAGCTTAGGAAGTTCCGAGCAGTACTTC
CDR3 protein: CASSLGSSEQYF